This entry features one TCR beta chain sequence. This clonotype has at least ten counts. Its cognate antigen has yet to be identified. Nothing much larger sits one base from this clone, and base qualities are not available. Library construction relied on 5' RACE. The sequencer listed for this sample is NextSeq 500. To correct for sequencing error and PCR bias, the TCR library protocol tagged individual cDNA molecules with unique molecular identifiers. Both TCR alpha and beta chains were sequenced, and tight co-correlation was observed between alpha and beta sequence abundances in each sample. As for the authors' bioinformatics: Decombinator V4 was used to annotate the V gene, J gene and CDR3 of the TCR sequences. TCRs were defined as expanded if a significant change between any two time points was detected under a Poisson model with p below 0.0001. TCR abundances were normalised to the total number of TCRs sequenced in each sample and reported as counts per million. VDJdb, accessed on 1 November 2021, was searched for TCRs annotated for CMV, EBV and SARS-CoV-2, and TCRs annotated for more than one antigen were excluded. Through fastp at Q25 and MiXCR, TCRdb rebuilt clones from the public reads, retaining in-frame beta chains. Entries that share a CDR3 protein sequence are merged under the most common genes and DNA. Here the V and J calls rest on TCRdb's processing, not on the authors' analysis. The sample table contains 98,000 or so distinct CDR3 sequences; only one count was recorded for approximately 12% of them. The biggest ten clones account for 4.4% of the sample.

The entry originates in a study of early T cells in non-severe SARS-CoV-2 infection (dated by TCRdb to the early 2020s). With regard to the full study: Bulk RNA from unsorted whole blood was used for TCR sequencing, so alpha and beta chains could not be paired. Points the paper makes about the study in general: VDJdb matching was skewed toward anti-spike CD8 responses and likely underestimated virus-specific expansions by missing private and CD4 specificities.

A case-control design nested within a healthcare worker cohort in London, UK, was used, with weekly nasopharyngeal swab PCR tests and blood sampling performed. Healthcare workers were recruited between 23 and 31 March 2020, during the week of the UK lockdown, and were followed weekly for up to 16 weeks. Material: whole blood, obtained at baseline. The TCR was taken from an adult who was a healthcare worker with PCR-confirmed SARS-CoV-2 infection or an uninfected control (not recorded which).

The DNA sequence is given as TGCGCCAGCAGTGAGTCTAAGGCTGGGCCTGGGACATTTCGTACTGGTGGCTACACCTTC. Its protein product is CASSESKAGPGTFRTGGYTF. The chain couples TRBV10-2 to TRBJ1-2, with TRBD1 tentatively as D gene (6 bases match). Per the germline V gene, WSHSY is the CDR1 and SAAADI is the CDR2. Inclusive of the bounding cysteine and phenylalanine, the CDR3 is 20 residues long. Only CDR3 DNA is held: 60 bases, read in frame from base 1. V and J are truncated by 0 bases and 7 bases respectively, leaving an intervening sequence of 30 bases.